These T cell receptor beta chains were read from a single sample in a study of early T cells in non-severe SARS-CoV-2 infection. TCRdb itself ran the 5' RACE reads through MiXCR, one entry per CDR3 protein. The repertoire consists of some 40,000 distinct CDR3 sequences, with more than 4.5% occurring once and the leading ten covering roughly 6.3%. The input for sequencing was whole blood, taken at baseline. All receptors come from an adult who was a healthcare worker with PCR-confirmed SARS-CoV-2 infection or an uninfected control (not recorded which). Each CDR3 is given without its conserved first and last residue.

J gene | V gene | CDR3 length | CDR3 protein
TRBJ2-7 | TRBV6-5 | 13 | ASSPRQGAVYEQY
TRBJ2-2 | TRBV25-1 | 12 | ASRGVGPTGELF
TRBJ1-5 | TRBV21-1 | 15 | ASSKELLIFSNQPQH
TRBJ1-5 | TRBV6-6 | 14 | ASSYSIFRGNQPQH
TRBJ2-5 | TRBV7-6 | 13 | ATAGGAGVRETQY
TRBJ2-1 | TRBV7-3 | 13 | ASSLTPAEYNEQF
TRBJ2-1 | TRBV12-3/TRBV12-4 | 13 | ASSLALVREYGQF
TRBJ2-3 | TRBV6-2/TRBV6-3 | 13 | ASTLIGTGGHTQY
TRBJ2-5 | TRBV12-3/TRBV12-4 | 13 | ASSPRLAVQETQY
TRBJ1-5 | TRBV6-6 | 15 | ASSYSGARNSNQPQH
TRBJ2-5 | TRBV7-2 | 15 | ASSSRSTSISQETQY
TRBJ2-2 | TRBV28 | 13 | ASSLVPPTTGELF
TRBJ2-2 | TRBV5-6 | 12 | ASRPQGSPGELF
TRBJ1-5 | TRBV5-3 | 11 | ARSLVGNQPQH
TRBJ1-1 | TRBV28 | 11 | ASSPGQRTEAF
TRBJ1-5 | TRBV7-2 | 16 | ASSTSGSAGGGNQPQH
TRBJ1-2 | TRBV20-1 | 13 | SASDGQPPSGGYT